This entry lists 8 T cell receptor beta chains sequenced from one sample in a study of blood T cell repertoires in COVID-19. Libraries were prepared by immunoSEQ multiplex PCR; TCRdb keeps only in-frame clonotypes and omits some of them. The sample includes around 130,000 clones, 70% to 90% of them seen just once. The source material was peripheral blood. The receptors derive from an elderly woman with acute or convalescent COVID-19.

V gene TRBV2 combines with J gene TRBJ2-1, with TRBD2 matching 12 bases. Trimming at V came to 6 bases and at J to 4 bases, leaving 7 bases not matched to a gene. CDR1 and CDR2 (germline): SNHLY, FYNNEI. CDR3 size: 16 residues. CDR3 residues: CASSGRLAGGYNEQFF. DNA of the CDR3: TGTGCCAGCAGCGGCCGTCTAGCGGGGGGGTACAATGAGCAGTTCTTC.

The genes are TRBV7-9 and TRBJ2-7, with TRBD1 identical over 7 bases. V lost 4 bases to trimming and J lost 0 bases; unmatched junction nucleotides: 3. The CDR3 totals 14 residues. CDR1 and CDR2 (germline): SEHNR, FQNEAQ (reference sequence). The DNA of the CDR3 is TGTGCCAGCAGCTCCGACAGGGACTCCTACGAGCAGTACTTC. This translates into CASSSDRDSYEQYF.

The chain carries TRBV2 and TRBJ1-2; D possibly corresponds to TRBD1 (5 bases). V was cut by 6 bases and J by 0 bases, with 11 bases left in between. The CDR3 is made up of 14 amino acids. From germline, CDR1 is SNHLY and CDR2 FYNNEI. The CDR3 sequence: CASRRQGTNYGYTF. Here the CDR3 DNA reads TGTGCCAGCAGGCGCCAGGGAACTAACTATGGCTACACCTTC.

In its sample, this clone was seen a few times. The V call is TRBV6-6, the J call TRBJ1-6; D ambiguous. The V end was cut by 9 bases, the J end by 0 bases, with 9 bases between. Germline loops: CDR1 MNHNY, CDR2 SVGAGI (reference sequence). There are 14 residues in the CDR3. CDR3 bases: TGTGCCAGTTCGGCTAGCTCCTATAATTCACCCCTCCACTTT. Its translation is CASSASSYNSPLHF.

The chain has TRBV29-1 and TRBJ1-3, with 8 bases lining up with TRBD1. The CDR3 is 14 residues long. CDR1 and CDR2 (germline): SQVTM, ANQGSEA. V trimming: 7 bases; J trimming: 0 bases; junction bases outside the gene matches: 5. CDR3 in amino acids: CSAQDRGSGNTIYF. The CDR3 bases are TGCAGCGCTCAAGACAGGGGCTCTGGAAACACCATATATTTT. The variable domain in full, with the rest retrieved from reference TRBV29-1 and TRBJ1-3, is SAVISQKPSRDICQRGTSLTIQCQVDSQVTMMFWYRQQPGQSLTLIATANQGSEATYESGFVIDKFPISRPNLTFSTLTVSNMSPEDSSIYLCSAQDRGSGNTIYFGEGSWLTVV.

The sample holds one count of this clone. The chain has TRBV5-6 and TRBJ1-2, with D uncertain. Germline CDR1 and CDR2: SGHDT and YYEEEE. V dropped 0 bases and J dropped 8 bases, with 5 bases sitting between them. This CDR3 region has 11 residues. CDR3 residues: CASSLVEGYTF. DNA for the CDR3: TGTGCCAGCAGCTTGGTTGAGGGCTACACCTTC.

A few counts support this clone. CDR3 coding DNA: TGTGCCAGCAGTGAAATCCGGGGGTACACCGGGGAGCTGTTTTTT. This gives the protein CASSEIRGYTGELFF. This chain joins TRBV25-1 and TRBJ2-2; TRBD2 is a possible D gene (6 bases). Per germline, CDR1 MGHDK and CDR2 SYGVNS. The CDR3 runs to 15 residues. V gave up 2 bases and J gave up 3 bases, with 10 bases separating them. The full variable domain, completed using reference TRBV25-1 and TRBJ2-2, is EADIYQTPRYLVIGTGKKITLECSQTMGHDKMYWYQQDPGMELHLIHYSYGVNSTEKGDLSSESTVSRIRTEHFPLTLESARPSHTSQYLCASSEIRGYTGELFFGEGSRLTVL.

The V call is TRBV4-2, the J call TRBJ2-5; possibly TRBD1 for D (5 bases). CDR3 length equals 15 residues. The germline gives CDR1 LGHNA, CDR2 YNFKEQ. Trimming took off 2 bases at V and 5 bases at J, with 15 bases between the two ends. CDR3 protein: CASSQRGIEWETQYF. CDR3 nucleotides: TGTGCCAGCAGCCAAAGGGGCATAGAGTGGGAGACCCAGTACTTC.